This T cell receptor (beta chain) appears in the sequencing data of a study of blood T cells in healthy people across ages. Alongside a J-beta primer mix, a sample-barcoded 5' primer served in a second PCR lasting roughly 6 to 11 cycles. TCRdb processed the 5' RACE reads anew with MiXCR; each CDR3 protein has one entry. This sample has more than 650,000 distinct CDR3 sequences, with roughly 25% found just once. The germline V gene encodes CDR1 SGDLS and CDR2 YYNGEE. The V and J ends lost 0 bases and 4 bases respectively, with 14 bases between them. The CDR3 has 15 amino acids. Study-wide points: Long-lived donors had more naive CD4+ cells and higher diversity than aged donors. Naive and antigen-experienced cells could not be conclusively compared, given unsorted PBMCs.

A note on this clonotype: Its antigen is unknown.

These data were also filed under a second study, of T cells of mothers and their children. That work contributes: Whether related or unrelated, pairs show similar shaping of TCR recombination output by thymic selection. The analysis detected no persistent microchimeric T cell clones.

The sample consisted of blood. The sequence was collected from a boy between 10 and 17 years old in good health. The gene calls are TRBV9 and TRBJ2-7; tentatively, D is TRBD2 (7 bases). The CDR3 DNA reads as TGTGCCAGCAGCGTAGAGGGGGGGGCCGGATACGAGCAGTACTTC. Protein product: CASSVEGGAGYEQYF.